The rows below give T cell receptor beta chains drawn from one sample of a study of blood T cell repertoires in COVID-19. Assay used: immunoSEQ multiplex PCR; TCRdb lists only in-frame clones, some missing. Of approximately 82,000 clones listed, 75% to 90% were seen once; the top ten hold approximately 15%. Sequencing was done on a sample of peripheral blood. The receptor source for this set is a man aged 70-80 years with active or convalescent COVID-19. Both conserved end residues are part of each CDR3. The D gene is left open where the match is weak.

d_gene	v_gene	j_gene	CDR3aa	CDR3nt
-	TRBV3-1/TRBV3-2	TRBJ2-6	CASSQGSDRNSGANVLTF	TGTGCCAGCAGCCAGGGGTCCGACAGGAACTCTGGGGCCAACGTCCTGACTTTC
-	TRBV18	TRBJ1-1	CASSPTSRVTEAFF	TGTGCCAGCTCACCAACGAGCAGGGTGACTGAAGCTTTCTTT
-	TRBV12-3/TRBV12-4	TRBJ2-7	CASSSLSYEQYF	TGTGCCAGCAGTTCCCTCTCCTACGAGCAGTACTTC
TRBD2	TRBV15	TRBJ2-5	CATSRVTSGRETQYF	TGTGCCACCAGCAGAGTGACTAGCGGGCGGGAGACCCAGTACTTC
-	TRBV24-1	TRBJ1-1	CVTSEAGKNTEAFF	TGTGTCACCAGTGAGGCAGGGAAGAACACTGAAGCTTTCTTT
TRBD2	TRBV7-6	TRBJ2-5	CASSLFGSGRARETQYF	TGTGCCAGCAGCTTATTTGGTAGCGGGAGGGCCCGTGAGACCCAGTACTTC
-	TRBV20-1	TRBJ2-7	CSATGGGEQYF	TGCAGTGCTACCGGAGGCGGCGAGCAGTACTTC
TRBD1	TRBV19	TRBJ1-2	CASSLRGRDYGYTF	TGTGCCAGTAGTTTAAGGGGGCGAGACTATGGCTACACCTTC
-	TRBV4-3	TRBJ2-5	CASSQEGVGTQYF	TGCGCCAGCAGCCAAGAAGGGGTTGGGACCCAGTACTTC
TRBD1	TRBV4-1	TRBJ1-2	CASSQALGRGTANYGYTF	TGCGCCAGCAGCCAAGCCCTGGGCCGGGGGACAGCTAACTATGGCTACACCTTC
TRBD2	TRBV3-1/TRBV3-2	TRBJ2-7	CASSLTWREGDHEQYF	TGTGCCAGCAGCTTGACCTGGCGGGAGGGCGACCACGAGCAGTACTTC